The 21 T cell receptor beta chains listed next were all sequenced from one sample in a study of blood T cell repertoires in COVID-19. Profiled with immunoSEQ multiplex PCR; TCRdb holds only in-frame clones, not every one. The sample lists a few hundred thousand clones, about 90% occurring once. Material: PBMCs or T cells enriched from blood (not recorded which). These receptors were collected from a woman aged 25 to 39 who had recovered from COVID-19.

The V gene is TRBV6-5, the J gene TRBJ2-1, with a weak D call TRBD1 (6 bases). V lost 4 bases, J lost 4 bases, and 14 bases lay in between. The germline gives CDR1 MNHEY, CDR2 SVGAGI. The CDR3 is made up of 15 amino acids. CDR3 region: CASSSTGKWYNEQFF. CDR3 sequence (DNA): TGTGCCAGCAGTTCCACAGGGAAGTGGTACAATGAGCAGTTCTTC.

The gene calls are TRBV7-9 and TRBJ2-1; D remains ambiguous. The V and J ends lost 1 base and 4 bases respectively, with 5 bases between them. The CDR3 extends over 13 amino acids. Looked up from germline, CDR1 is SEHNR and CDR2 is FQNEAQ (reference sequence). The CDR3 loop reads CASSLGLYNEQFF. In DNA, the CDR3 is TGTGCCAGCAGCTTAGGACTTTACAATGAGCAGTTCTTC.

This rearrangement joins TRBV13 to TRBJ1-2; the match to TRBD1 covers 7 bases. The CDR3 sequence is 15 residues long. The V gene's germline CDR1 is PRHDT and CDR2 FYEKMQ (reference sequence). Trimming at V came to 5 bases and at J to 1 base, leaving 7 bases not matched to a gene. The chain's CDR3 is CASSEIQGHNYGYTF. CDR3 DNA: TGTGCCAGCAGCGAGATACAGGGGCATAACTATGGCTACACCTTC.

The gene calls are TRBV18 and TRBJ2-3; TRBD2 matches at 9 bases. The length of the CDR3 is 15 residues. Germline V gives CDR1 KGHSH, CDR2 LQKENI. Unmatched junction bases numbered 1, after V lost 0 bases and J lost 3 bases. CDR3 loop: CASSPPLAGTDTQYF. The CDR3, as DNA: TGTGCCAGCTCACCACCCCTAGCGGGGACAGATACGCAGTATTTT.

The genes are TRBV27 and TRBJ1-2; the match to TRBD1 covers 8 bases. CDR1 and CDR2 from the germline V gene are MNHEY and SMNVEV (reference sequence). After removal of 6 bases from V and 8 bases from J, the junction contained 35 bases not matched to a gene. The CDR3 length is 22 residues. CDR3 amino acids: CASSTTKIQGVYRFRNGNGYTF. The DNA of the CDR3 is TGTGCCAGCAGCACAACAAAGATACAGGGGGTTTATCGGTTCCGAAATGGCAACGGCTACACCTTC.

The chain couples TRBV5-1 to TRBJ2-7; 7 bases align to TRBD2. The CDR3 is 15 amino acids. With V trimmed by 0 bases and J by 6 bases, 9 bases remained unmatched. Germline values: CDR1 SGHRS, CDR2 YFSETQ. The CDR3, as DNA: TGCGCCAGCAGCTTGGCTGGAGCGGGATATCTCGAGCAGTACTTC. Protein: CASSLAGAGYLEQYF.

This sequence joins TRBV19 and TRBJ1-2; 9 bases fit TRBD1. CDR1 is LNHDA and CDR2 is SQIVND in the germline V gene (reference sequence). The CDR3 runs to 13 residues. Losses at the gene ends were 9 bases for V and 4 bases for J; bases not matched to a gene: 6. CDR3 coding DNA: TGTGCCAGCACGGGGACAGGGATCTATGGCTACACCTTC. Its protein is CASTGTGIYGYTF.

This clone was seen only once. V is TRBV29-1 and J is TRBJ2-2; tentative D call: TRBD2 (6 bases). Germline CDR1 reads SQVTM; CDR2 reads ANQGSEA. The CDR3 is 13 residues long. Trimming left V 5 bases short and J 1 base short, with 8 bases between. In DNA, the CDR3 is TGCAGCGTTCGTAGCGGGAACACCGGGGAGCTGTTTTTT. Translated: CSVRSGNTGELFF.

The gene calls are TRBV7-2 and TRBJ1-3; perhaps TRBD1 as D (5 bases). This CDR3 has 18 amino acids. In germline, CDR1 is SGHTA, CDR2 FQGNSA. Deletions cut 2 bases from V and 0 bases from J, with 17 bases between. CDR3 DNA: TGTGCCAGCAGCTTATTACCCTCTGCCGACAGCTCTGGAAACACCATATATTTT. Encoded protein: CASSLLPSADSSGNTIYF.

The chain uses TRBV27 and TRBJ1-5; 12 nucleotides match TRBD1. Germline V CDR1 and CDR2: MNHEY, SMNVEV (reference sequence). There are 17 residues in the CDR3. V was clipped by 4 bases and J by 3 bases; unmatched bases: 7. This CDR3 reads CASSSTWDRGHNQPQHF. CDR3 nucleotides: TGTGCCAGCAGTTCAACATGGGACAGGGGGCACAATCAGCCCCAGCATTTT.

The CDR3, as DNA: TGTGCCAGCACCAAACCGGGACTAGCGGGAATAAATGAGCAGTTCTTC. Translated, it gives CASTKPGLAGINEQFF. V gene TRBV7-9 combines with J gene TRBJ2-1, with 13 positions matching TRBD2. The V gene's germline CDR1 is SEHNR and CDR2 FQNEAQ (reference sequence). The CDR3 loop spans 16 amino acids. V was clipped by 7 bases and J by 7 bases; unmatched bases: 10.

The chain joins TRBV6-5 to TRBJ1-1, with D possibly TRBD1 on 5 matching bases. The V end lost 4 bases, the J end lost 5 bases, and 11 bases lay between the germline ends. CDR1 and CDR2 from the germline V gene are MNHEY and SVGAGI. The CDR3 spans 13 residues. CDR3 DNA: TGTGCCAGCAGTTTTACAGGAAAAACTGAAGCTTTCTTT. It yields the protein CASSFTGKTEAFF.

V and J are TRBV21-1 and TRBJ1-3; the D call TRBD1 from the table was never checked on the DNA. TRBV21-1 is listed as a pseudogene. CDR3 length: 15 residues. The CDR3 reads CASSKWSGRGNTIYF. The CDR3 DNA is TGTGCCAGCAGCAAATGGTCAGGGCGGGGAAACACCATATATTTT.

The rearrangement joins TRBV25-1 to TRBJ2-1; TRBD1 might be the D (5 bases). The CDR3 extends over 14 amino acids. Trimming removed 4 bases from V and 3 bases from J, with 10 bases in between. Germline CDR1 reads MGHDK; CDR2 reads SYGVNS. The DNA of the CDR3 is TGTGCCAGCAGTGTCAGGGCTGGCTACAATGAGCAGTTCTTC. Amino acids: CASSVRAGYNEQFF.

The chain is built from TRBV16 and TRBJ1-6; possible D gene TRBD1, 5 bases. Trimming removed 0 bases from V and 14 bases from J, with 17 bases in between. Germline V gene data show CDR1 as KGHSY and CDR2 as FQNENV. The CDR3 has 15 amino acids. CDR3 DNA: TGTGCCAGCAGCCAATCAAAAGGGGAAGGTAACACCCTCCACTTT. It encodes CASSQSKGEGNTLHF.

This CDR3 reads CAINRDGGDEQFF. CDR3 DNA sequence: TGTGCCATCAATCGGGACGGAGGGGATGAGCAGTTCTTC. The chain links TRBV10-3 to TRBJ2-1, with a possible D match to TRBD2 (6 bases). The CDR3 runs 13 residues. The V gene's germline CDR1 is ENHRY and CDR2 SYGVKD. V dropped 7 bases and J dropped 8 bases, with 15 bases sitting between them.

This rearrangement joins TRBV4-2 to TRBJ1-5; tentatively, D is TRBD1 (5 bases). Between the trimmed V and J ends, which lost 0 bases and 6 bases, there was a span of 24 bases. The length of the CDR3 is 19 residues. Germline V gene lookup returns CDR1 LGHNA and CDR2 YNFKEQ. The CDR3 loop reads CASSQDWSAGSGFGQPQHF. CDR3 bases: TGTGCCAGCAGCCAAGATTGGTCGGCCGGATCAGGGTTTGGTCAGCCCCAGCATTTT.

The rearrangement links TRBV18 to TRBJ1-3; D remains unclear. Trimming shortened V by 3 bases and J by 0 bases, and 9 bases separated the two germline ends. This CDR3 region has 15 residues. Looked up from germline, CDR1 is KGHSH and CDR2 is LQKENI. CDR3 coding DNA: TGTGCCAGCTCACCCCCCATACTCTCTGGAAACACCATATATTTT. Its protein is CASSPPILSGNTIYF.

Concerning this clone itself: An end of the junction does not agree with germline; a read error may underlie this. The rearrangement uses TRBV30 and TRBJ2-3; unclear D gene. The V gene's germline CDR1 is GTSNPN and CDR2 SVGIG (reference sequence). The CDR3 has 10 residues. The chain's CDR3 is CAWSRDTQYF. In DNA, the CDR3 is TGTGCCTGGAGCAGAGATACGCAGTATTTT.

The chain recombines TRBV9 with TRBJ1-1; D ambiguous. Germline V CDR1 and CDR2: SGDLS, YYNGEE. Trimming left V 4 bases short and J 6 bases short, with 16 bases between. The CDR3 is 14 amino acids. This CDR3 is CASSSAGRDSEAFF. The CDR3 DNA is TGTGCCAGCAGCTCCGCGGGGAGAGACTCTGAAGCTTTCTTT. Together with reference TRBV9 and TRBJ1-1, the CDR3 gives the full variable domain: DSGVTQTPKHLITATGQRVTLRCSPRSGDLSVYWYQQSLDQGLQFLIQYYNGEERAKGNILERFSAQQFPDLHSELNLSSLELGDSALYFCASSSAGRDSEAFFGQGTRLTVV.

This chain connects TRBV28 to TRBJ1-2; no clear D gene. The CDR3 spans 12 residues. Germline V gene data show CDR1 as MDHEN and CDR2 as SYDVKM. V was trimmed by 2 bases and J by 2 bases, leaving 3 bases between them. CDR3 residues: CASSLQNYGYTF. CDR3 DNA: TGTGCCAGCAGTTTACAGAACTATGGCTACACCTTC.